The T cell receptor (beta chain) described here comes from a study of shared clonotypes between healthy human individuals. The study, taken as a whole, reports: On the whole, naive subsets had larger estimated richness than memory subsets had.

In the authors' workflow: Junction-only immunoSEQ sequences carried no quality scores, so filtering differed. Here immunoSEQ multiplex PCR was the method, and the copy in TCRdb shows in-frame clones only, minus some. V and J calls plus clone size are reproduced from that table; the DNA served to infer D and trimming. The table lists about 2 million clones, over 85% of them singletons. Naive CD8 populations comprised CD45RO-negative cells positively selected for CCR7, excluding terminally differentiated effector memory CD45RA+ cells. V was shortened by 4 bases and J by 4 bases, with 16 bases between the two germline ends. CDR1 is SGHVS, CDR2 FQNEAQ, per germline. The CDR3 is made up of 15 amino acids. Of note for this clone: The antigen is undetermined.

The source of this sequence is a man between 18 and 35 years old in good health. Sequencing was done on a sample of naive CD8+ T cells sorted from blood. The chain combines TRBV7-8 with TRBJ1-1, with D hard to call. The CDR3 loop is CASSSSRQDFTEAFF. DNA for the CDR3: TGTGCCAGCAGCTCATCAAGACAAGACTTCACTGAAGCTTTCTTT.